One sample yielded the 31 T cell receptor beta chains listed below, sequenced in a study of T cells in Graves' hyperthyroidism and ophthalmopathy. Authors of the study amplified TCR beta CDR3 regions from RNA transcripts. The TCR CDR3 was amplified in a first-round RT-PCR using the HTBI primer set. TCRdb called the multiplex PCR reads again in MiXCR, with one record for every CDR3 protein. The sample lists a few hundred thousand distinct CDR3 sequences, roughly 14% occurring once. Sequencing was performed on blood. These receptors were obtained from a young woman with Graves' hyperthyroidism.

V gene TRBV30 combines with J gene TRBJ2-6; maybe TRBD2 (5 bases). Germline V CDR1 and CDR2: GTSNPN, SVGIG (reference sequence). The V end lost 0 bases, the J end lost 4 bases, and 16 bases lay between the germline ends. The CDR3 length is 17 residues. The CDR3 region has the DNA TGTGCCTGGAGTGTCCGCCTGAGGGTGTACGGGGCCAACGTCCTGACTTTC. Translated, it gives CAWSVRLRVYGANVLTF.

In the case of this clonotype: A single base separates this from a much larger clone, so it may be a read error. The J gene is TRBJ2-2, the V gene TRBV9; D unclear. Germline CDR1 and CDR2: SGDLS and YYNGEE. The CDR3 has 13 amino acids. V was pared by 0 bases and J by 9 bases, with 9 bases between. In nucleotides, the CDR3 is TGTGCCAGCAGCGTAGTGGTAGCCAGGGAGCTGTTTTTT. This sequence encodes CASSVVVARELFF.

This rearrangement joins TRBV29-1 to TRBJ1-2; D might be TRBD1 (5 bases). Trimming pared 1 base from V and 10 bases from J, leaving 13 bases between. Germline V gene lookup returns CDR1 SQVTM and CDR2 ANQGSEA. The CDR3 sequence is 12 residues long. CDR3 nucleotides: TGCAGCGTTGAAGGGACATTTGGTAACTACACCTTC. It encodes CSVEGTFGNYTF.

This clonotype was found a few times. A much larger clone differs by one base, so this may be a read error. The J gene is TRBJ2-3, the V gene TRBV20-1; D is perhaps TRBD1 (5 bases). Germline V CDR1 and CDR2: DFQATT, SNEGSKA (reference sequence). The CDR3 sequence is 14 residues long. The V gene lost 1 base and the J gene lost 4 bases, with 12 bases spanning the gap. CDR3 coding DNA: TGCAGTGCTAGAGTTGGAGTGGGGCCAGATACGCAGTATTTT. The encoded protein is CSARVGVGPDTQYF.

This clonotype showed up many times. The chain joins TRBV12-3 or TRBV12-4 to TRBJ2-1, with 7 bases fitting TRBD2. This CDR3 is 15 amino acids long. The V gene end was trimmed by 1 base and the J gene end by 4 bases; junction bases not matched to a gene: 4. CDR3 sequence: CASSLGAGEYNEQFF. For the CDR3, the DNA is TGTGCCAGCAGTTTAGGGGCGGGAGAATACAATGAGCAGTTCTTC.

This clonotype was counted between two and nine times. This may be a read error: a much more frequent sequence differs by one nucleotide. This chain connects TRBV20-1 to TRBJ1-2; D unresolved. CDR3 length: 12 residues. CDR1 and CDR2 from the germline V gene are DFQATT and SNEGSKA (reference sequence). This CDR3 reads CNAHTFDYGYTF. DNA for the CDR3: TGCAATGCCCACACCTTTGACTATGGCTACACCTTC.

This chain uses TRBV3-1 with TRBJ2-3, with D perhaps being TRBD1 or TRBD2 (6 bases each). The V end was cut by 1 base, the J end by 0 bases, with 11 bases between. The CDR3 runs to 16 residues. Looked up from germline, CDR1 is LGHDT and CDR2 is YNNKEL (reference sequence). This chain's CDR3 is CASSQGGGTSTDTQYF. The CDR3 DNA sequence: TGTGCCAGCAGCCAAGGAGGGGGGACTAGCACAGATACGCAGTATTTT.

This clonotype appeared many times. The chain recombines TRBV30 with TRBJ1-6; D gene uncertain. This CDR3 has 13 residues. V lost 1 base, J lost 8 bases, and 9 bases lay in between. Germline CDR1 GTSNPN, CDR2 SVGIG (reference sequence). The CDR3 bases are TGTGCCTGGAGTGGACATTTGGATTCACCCCTCCACTTT. Protein sequence: CAWSGHLDSPLHF.

This clonotype was observed at least ten times. The chain has TRBV25-1 and TRBJ2-2; D gene uncertain. CDR3 size: 15 residues. The ends were cut back, 1 base at V and 9 bases at J, with 15 bases in the middle. In germline, CDR1 is MGHDK, CDR2 SYGVNS. The CDR3 loop is CASSESLSVPRELFF. CDR3 in DNA: TGTGCCAGCAGTGAATCTCTGTCAGTCCCACGGGAGCTGTTTTTT. The whole variable domain, filled in from reference TRBV25-1 and TRBJ2-2, reads EADIYQTPRYLVIGTGKKITLECSQTMGHDKMYWYQQDPGMELHLIHYSYGVNSTEKGDLSSESTVSRIRTEHFPLTLESARPSHTSQYLCASSESLSVPRELFFGEGSRLTVL.

This rearrangement joins TRBV14 to TRBJ1-2; TRBD1 matches at 7 bases. V shed 4 bases, J shed 0 bases, and the junction held 5 bases outside the gene matches. The CDR3 runs 15 residues. Germline V lookup: CDR1 SGHDN, CDR2 FVKESK. CDR3 residues: CASSLLTGSNYGYTF. In DNA form, the CDR3 reads TGTGCCAGCAGCCTATTGACAGGGTCTAACTATGGCTACACCTTC.

This clonotype was counted at least ten times. The chain combines TRBV11-3 with TRBJ2-2, with D perhaps matching TRBD1 (5 bases). V gave up 1 base and J gave up 1 base, with 13 bases separating them. There are 17 residues in the CDR3. Germline CDR1 and CDR2: SGHNT and YENEEA. CDR3 sequence: CASSLVGAYLNTGELFF. The DNA for the CDR3 is TGTGCCAGCAGCTTAGTTGGGGCTTATCTGAACACCGGGGAGCTGTTTTTT. Full variable domain (outside the CDR3, taken from reference TRBV11-3 and TRBJ2-2): EAGVVQSPRYKIIEKKQPVAFWCNPISGHNTLYWYLQNLGQGPELLIRYENEEAVDDSQLPKDRFSAERLKGVDSTLKIQPAELGDSAVYLCASSLVGAYLNTGELFFGEGSRLTVL.

A word on this clonotype: The junction differs from germline at one of its ends, possibly a read error. The V call is TRBV4-1, the J call TRBJ2-3, with D possibly TRBD2 on 5 matching bases. CDR1 is MGHRA, CDR2 YSYEKL, per germline. CDR3 length: 15 amino acids. As DNA, the CDR3 is TGTGCCAGCAGCCAAGAGCCGGGATTAGGCGATACGCAGTATTTT. Translation gives CASSQEPGLGDTQYF.

This clonotype appeared many times. The V call is TRBV18, the J call TRBJ2-2; D remains unclear. The CDR3 is 14 residues long. V gave up 0 bases and J gave up 6 bases, with 8 bases separating them. CDR1 is KGHSH and CDR2 is LQKENI in the germline V gene. DNA of the CDR3: TGTGCCAGCTCACCACCTGGGCCCCCCGGGGAGCTGTTTTTT. Translation gives CASSPPGPPGELFF.

This clonotype was found many times. The chain employs TRBV24-1 and TRBJ2-2, with TRBD2 identical over 8 bases. V was pared by 3 bases and J by 6 bases, with 11 bases of the junction left unmatched. CDR1 is KGHDR and CDR2 is SFDVKD in the germline V gene. This CDR3 region has 17 residues. CDR3 bases: TGTGCCACCAGTGATGCGTTCGGAAGCGGGAGTTCCGGGGAGCTGTTTTTT. Amino acid sequence: CATSDAFGSGSSGELFF.

The sample holds many counts of this clonotype. This sequence joins TRBV9 and TRBJ1-5; D perhaps matches TRBD1 (6 bases). V was pared by 0 bases and J by 4 bases, with 11 bases between. Germline CDR1 is SGDLS and CDR2 is YYNGEE. The CDR3 is made up of 15 amino acids. In DNA form, the CDR3 reads TGTGCCAGCAGCGTAGCAGGACAGAAAAATCAGCCCCAGCATTTT. Amino acid sequence: CASSVAGQKNQPQHF.

This rearrangement joins TRBV19 to TRBJ1-3; D is unclear. Trimming removed 10 bases from V and 0 bases from J, with 13 bases in between. This CDR3 spans 14 amino acids. Germline V lookup: CDR1 LNHDA, CDR2 SQIVND (reference sequence). The CDR3 DNA is TGTGCCACCCAGACCGGACCCTCTGGAAACACCATATATTTT. The encoded protein is CATQTGPSGNTIYF.

This clonotype was seen at least ten times. CDR3 DNA sequence: TGTGCCAGCAGCCAAGAACGGCGGGAGGGCCTCGCAGATACGCAGTATTTT. Its translation is CASSQERREGLADTQYF. This chain joins TRBV3-1 and TRBJ2-3; 9 bases are shared with TRBD2. J was trimmed by 4 bases and V by 0 bases; bases with no gene match: 8. This CDR3 contains 17 residues. Germline V lookup: CDR1 LGHDT, CDR2 YNNKEL (reference sequence).

This clonotype occurred many times. The rearrangement joins TRBV12-3 or TRBV12-4 to TRBJ1-1; D gene ambiguous. The CDR3 totals 12 residues. V shed 11 bases and J shed 4 bases, with 14 bases lying between them. The CDR3 here is CASNVGGTEAFF. The CDR3 DNA follows: TGTGCCTCAAACGTTGGCGGCACTGAAGCTTTCTTT.

This clonotype was recorded at least ten times. The J gene is TRBJ1-1, the V gene TRBV11-2; a weak D match, TRBD1 (6 bases). V lost 5 bases and J lost 5, with 12 bases in between. Looked up from germline, CDR1 is SGHAT and CDR2 is FQNNGV. CDR3 size: 13 residues. The CDR3 nucleotides are TGTGCCAGCAGCGCGGAAGGGGGGACTGAAGCTTTCTTT. Residues: CASSAEGGTEAFF.

The chain carries TRBV20-1 and TRBJ1-5; 8 nucleotides line up with TRBD1. There are 15 residues in the CDR3. Germline V lookup: CDR1 DFQATT, CDR2 SNEGSKA (reference sequence). The V segment lost 6 bases and the J segment 6 bases; nucleotides outside the gene matches: 13. The CDR3 coding sequence is TGCAGTGCCCAATCGGGGCAGGGGGCGGTTCAGCCCCAGCATTTT. This sequence encodes CSAQSGQGAVQPQHF.

The CDR3 spells CASRTGDYEQYF. DNA of the CDR3: TGTGCCAGTAGGACAGGGGACTACGAGCAGTACTTC. The rearrangement uses TRBV19 and TRBJ2-7; 8 bases are shared with TRBD1. This CDR3 contains 12 residues. The trim removed 6 bases at V and 3 bases at J, leaving 1 base unmatched. The V gene's germline CDR1 is LNHDA and CDR2 SQIVND (reference sequence).

This clonotype was observed many times. This chain connects TRBV28 to TRBJ2-5; TRBD1 aligns across 10 bases. From germline, CDR1 is MDHEN and CDR2 SYDVKM. The length of the CDR3 is 14 residues. V dropped 6 bases and J dropped 5; count of bases not matched to a gene: 6. CDR3 protein: CASRQTGGLETQYF. CDR3 DNA sequence: TGTGCCAGCAGACAGACAGGGGGCCTCGAGACCCAGTACTTC.

The gene calls are TRBV4-1 and TRBJ2-1, with TRBD2 matching 10 bases. The CDR3 has 16 amino acids. The V segment lost 1 base and the J segment 7 bases; nucleotides outside the gene matches: 7. CDR1 is MGHRA and CDR2 is YSYEKL in the germline V gene. As DNA, the CDR3 is TGCGCCAGCAGCCAAGTCCGGCTAGCGGGAGAAAATGAGCAGTTCTTC. It translates to CASSQVRLAGENEQFF.

This clonotype was recorded many times. V gene TRBV12-3 or TRBV12-4 combines with J gene TRBJ1-1, with D possibly being TRBD1 (6 bases). Trimming left V 5 bases short and J 1 base short, with 17 bases between. The CDR3 contains 16 residues. The CDR3 loop is CASSQSSGTKNTEAFF. As DNA, the CDR3 is TGTGCCAGCAGTCAATCCTCCGGGACAAAGAACACTGAAGCTTTCTTT.

This clonotype came up many times. The rearrangement links TRBV19 to TRBJ1-1; the D gene is possibly TRBD1 (6 bases). CDR3 length equals 13 residues. Germline V CDR1 and CDR2: LNHDA, SQIVND (reference sequence). V dropped 5 bases and J dropped 11 bases, with 18 bases sitting between them. The CDR3 DNA reads TGTGCCAGTAGTCCCTGGAACAGGGAGTGGGCTTTCTTT. Encoded protein: CASSPWNREWAFF.

In its sample, this clonotype was seen many times. The chain uses TRBV12-3 or TRBV12-4 and TRBJ2-2; 10 positions agree with TRBD2. The CDR3 extends over 16 amino acids. The trim removed 2 bases at V and 2 bases at J, leaving 2 bases unmatched. The CDR3 here is CASSLRLAGNTGELFF. DNA for the CDR3: TGTGCCAGCAGTTTAAGACTAGCGGGCAACACCGGGGAGCTGTTTTTT.

In its sample, this clonotype was seen many times. The chain joins TRBV5-1 to TRBJ1-2, with 8 bases aligning to TRBD1. V trimming: 2 bases; J trimming: 7 bases; junction bases outside the gene matches: 7. The CDR3 consists of 14 residues. Per the germline V gene, CDR1 is SGHRS and CDR2 is YFSETQ. CDR3 loop: CASSLGTGLSGYTF. CDR3 nucleotides: TGCGCCAGCAGCTTAGGGACAGGCCTGTCTGGCTACACCTTC.

There are many counts of this clonotype. The rearrangement links TRBV11-2 to TRBJ1-1; D is perhaps TRBD1 (6 bases). The CDR3 is 14 amino acids. V lost 0 bases, J lost 4 bases, and 9 bases lay in between. CDR1 and CDR2 (germline): SGHAT, FQNNGV. DNA of the CDR3: TGTGCCAGCAGCTTAGATGGACAGCCCACTGAAGCTTTCTTT. Its protein product is CASSLDGQPTEAFF.

The sample holds many counts of this clonotype. The chain combines TRBV6-1 with TRBJ2-3; 7 bases are shared with TRBD2. V shed 0 bases and J 4 bases; nucleotides not matched to a gene: 4. The germline V gene has CDR1 MNHNS and CDR2 SASEGT. The CDR3 runs to 15 residues. CDR3 bases: TGTGCCAGCAGTGAAGCGGAACGGGAGGCAGATACGCAGTATTTT. It is translated as CASSEAEREADTQYF.

This clonotype was recorded many times. The rearrangement links TRBV6-1 to TRBJ1-1; D is undetermined. Trimming took off 0 bases at V and 0 bases at J, with 11 bases between the two ends. The V gene's germline CDR1 is MNHNS and CDR2 SASEGT. The CDR3 spans 16 residues. CDR3 in amino acids: CASSEAPSVMNTEAFF. The CDR3 DNA reads TGTGCCAGCAGTGAAGCCCCTAGTGTGATGAACACTGAAGCTTTCTTT.

In its sample, this clonotype was seen a few times. The chain is built from TRBV24-1 and TRBJ2-7, with TRBD1 identical over 7 bases. Germline V gene sequence: CDR1 KGHDR, CDR2 SFDVKD. The CDR3 consists of 15 residues. After removal of 3 bases from V and 1 base from J, the junction contained 5 bases not matched to a gene. As DNA, the CDR3 is TGTGCCACCAGTGATGGTTTGACAGGGTCCTACGAGCAGTACTTC. The encoded protein is CATSDGLTGSYEQYF.